This T cell receptor beta chain was retrieved from a study of cytomegalovirus exposure and HLA in healthy donors. Study context: The same platform used for the approximately 670 first-cohort repertoires was also used for the 90 to 150 validation repertoires, as a later analysis reported. Overall study results and limits: Around 160 TCR beta chains were listed as cytomegalovirus-associated. Whilst most TCR sequences proved rare, a subset of public TCRs occurred across many donors.

Generated by immunoSEQ multiplex PCR, the TCRdb table keeps only in-frame clones and is missing some. The data contain about 150,000 clones, 86% of them singletons. This clone was found once. The antigen is unknown. V was pared by 5 bases and J by 5 bases, with 4 bases of the junction left unmatched. The CDR3 extends over 13 amino acids. The germline V gene encodes CDR1 SGHVS and CDR2 FQNEAQ. The J gene is TRBJ2-7, the V gene TRBV7-8, with TRBD2 identical over 9 bases. The TCR comes from a man aged 18 to 30 in good health and CMV-seropositive. Specimen: PBMCs. CDR3: CASSRLAGNEQYF. CDR3 in DNA: TGTGCCAGCAGCCGGCTAGCGGGAAACGAGCAGTACTTC.